A single sample is the source of the 18 T cell receptor beta chains below, sequenced in a study of CD8+ T cells in alopecia areata. Sequencing used cDNA as its template, made by extracting RNA and reverse transcribing it. TCRdb's copy holds only in-frame clones and misses some; the assay was immunoSEQ multiplex PCR. The repertoire includes approximately 63,000 clones, approximately 60% of them detected once, and about a sixth sits in the top ten. The sample consisted of CD8+ T cells sorted from blood, taken at week 0. Receptors were obtained from a human donor with alopecia areata.

The CDR3 loop is CASSQLGLAGGPYEQYF. In nucleotides, the CDR3 is TGCGCCAGCAGCCAGTTGGGACTAGCGGGAGGGCCCTACGAGCAGTACTTC. This chain connects TRBV4-1 to TRBJ2-7; 16 nucleotides line up with TRBD2. Germline CDR1 is MGHRA and CDR2 is YSYEKL. This CDR3 has 17 amino acids. Trimming took 3 bases from V and 2 from J; bases not matched to a gene: 4.

This sequence joins TRBV5-1 and TRBJ2-5; D not certain. This CDR3 region has 13 residues. V was pared by 1 base and J by 5 bases, with 9 bases between. From germline, CDR1 is SGHRS and CDR2 YFSETQ. CDR3 in amino acids: CASSLSRIETQYF. The CDR3 nucleotides read TGCGCCAGCAGCTTGTCCAGAATCGAGACCCAGTACTTC.

The genes are TRBV29-1 and TRBJ2-1; D is unclear. Looked up from germline, CDR1 is SQVTM and CDR2 is ANQGSEA. V dropped 7 bases and J dropped 12 bases, with 22 bases sitting between them. The CDR3 spans 13 residues. Here the CDR3 reads CSAVDPSVGLQFF. CDR3 coding DNA: TGCAGCGCTGTTGACCCATCCGTAGGGTTGCAGTTCTTC.

The rearrangement uses TRBV4-1 and TRBJ1-2; tentatively, D is TRBD1 (6 bases). This CDR3 is 16 amino acids long. Trimming left V 5 bases short and J 5 bases short, with 21 bases between. Germline CDR1 and CDR2: MGHRA and YSYEKL. The CDR3 sequence: CASSWGPQERPYGYTF. CDR3 bases: TGCGCCAGCAGCTGGGGGCCACAGGAAAGACCTTATGGCTACACCTTC.

This chain connects TRBV7-2 to TRBJ2-4; 8 positions match TRBD1. V shed 1 base and J 8 bases; nucleotides not matched to a gene: 7. This CDR3 comprises 15 residues. Looked up from germline, CDR1 is SGHTA and CDR2 is FQGNSA. The CDR3 spells CASSLGTGLLDIQYF. The DNA of the CDR3 is TGTGCCAGCAGCTTAGGGACAGGGCTCTTGGACATTCAGTACTTC.

The sample holds one count of this clone. The chain links TRBV7-8 to TRBJ2-2; tentatively, D is TRBD1 or TRBD2 (5 bases each). The V gene's germline CDR1 is SGHVS and CDR2 FQNEAQ. Trimming took 5 bases from V and 2 from J, leaving 15 bases between them. The CDR3 runs 16 residues. The CDR3 reads CASSRDGRINTGELFF. In DNA, the CDR3 is TGTGCCAGCAGCCGGGACGGAAGGATTAACACCGGGGAGCTGTTTTTT.

The CDR3 is CASSLGGRGTDTQYF. The CDR3, as DNA: TGTGCCAGCAGCTTAGGAGGGAGGGGCACAGATACGCAGTATTTT. The chain employs TRBV7-6 and TRBJ2-3; 7 bases agree with TRBD2. Germline values: CDR1 SGHVS, CDR2 FNYEAQ. The V and J ends lost 1 base and 1 base, in that order; junction bases with no gene match: 2. The CDR3 runs 15 residues.

Only one count was recorded for this clone. The chain employs TRBV27 and TRBJ2-7; TRBD2 matches 8 bases. Per the germline V gene, CDR1 is MNHEY and CDR2 is SMNVEV (reference sequence). Trimming cost V 5 bases and J 0 bases; bases outside gene matches: 6. The CDR3 sequence is 15 residues long. CDR3 amino acids: CASSPLAGSSYEQYF. The DNA for the CDR3 is TGTGCCAGCAGTCCCTTAGCGGGGAGCTCCTACGAGCAGTACTTC.

V gene TRBV5-1 combines with J gene TRBJ2-2, with TRBD2 identical over 14 bases. Germline-derived CDR1 and CDR2 are SGHRS and YFSETQ. Losses at the gene ends were 6 bases for V and 7 bases for J; bases not matched to a gene: 5. This CDR3 is 15 amino acids long. CDR3 coding DNA: TGCGCCAGCAAGGGACTAGCGGGAGATCGCGGGGAGCTGTTTTTT. Its translation is CASKGLAGDRGELFF.

The chain combines TRBV2 with TRBJ1-1, with TRBD1 matching 8 bases. V trimming: 9 bases; J trimming: 5 bases; junction bases outside the gene matches: 14. This CDR3 contains 15 residues. Germline V CDR1 and CDR2: SNHLY, FYNNEI. The CDR3 region is CARGILGQGRTEAFF. CDR3 DNA: TGTGCCAGAGGAATACTTGGACAGGGCCGAACTGAAGCTTTCTTT.

The chain carries TRBV4-1 and TRBJ2-2; TRBD2 aligns across 9 bases. CDR3 length: 17 amino acids. Losses at the gene ends were 0 bases for V and 4 bases for J; bases not matched to a gene: 6. Germline V gene sequence: CDR1 MGHRA, CDR2 YSYEKL. The CDR3 loop reads CASSQDGAGGTTGELFF. The DNA for the CDR3 is TGCGCCAGCAGCCAAGACGGAGCGGGGGGTACCACCGGGGAGCTGTTTTTT.

The V gene is TRBV29-1, the J gene TRBJ2-2, with TRBD1 matching 7 bases. The CDR3 has 15 amino acids. Germline V CDR1 and CDR2: SQVTM, ANQGSEA. V gave up 4 bases and J gave up 1 base; unmatched junction bases: 6. DNA of the CDR3: TGCAGCGTTGTGTTGACAGGGCGGAACACCGGGGAGCTGTTTTTT. It codes for CSVVLTGRNTGELFF.

The chain links TRBV5-1 to TRBJ2-7, with D tentatively TRBD2 (6 bases). CDR1 and CDR2 from the germline V gene are SGHRS and YFSETQ. V was clipped by 4 bases and J by 3 bases, with 14 bases between them. This CDR3 contains 14 residues. This CDR3 reads CASSPTGVNYEQYF. The CDR3 region has the DNA TGCGCCAGCAGCCCGACGGGGGTGAACTACGAGCAGTACTTC.

J is TRBJ2-7 and V is TRBV4-1; 7 bases align to TRBD1. The CDR3 is 15 residues long. Germline CDR1 and CDR2: MGHRA and YSYEKL. With 0 bases clipped from V and 5 bases from J, the junction kept 7 bases outside the gene matches. The CDR3 sequence is CASSQDRRQGNEQYF. CDR3 nucleotides: TGCGCCAGCAGCCAAGATCGCCGACAGGGAAACGAGCAGTACTTC.

This clone was detected a few times. The chain joins TRBV14 to TRBJ2-5, with D possibly TRBD1 on 6 matching bases. CDR3 length: 16 residues. V was trimmed by 0 bases and J by 8 bases, leaving 19 bases between them. The germline gives CDR1 SGHDN, CDR2 FVKESK. CDR3 sequence: CASSQDERGFAVTQYF. The DNA for the CDR3 is TGTGCCAGCAGCCAAGACGAGAGGGGGTTTGCAGTCACCCAGTACTTC.

J is TRBJ2-1 and V is TRBV29-1; maybe TRBD1 (6 bases). CDR1 and CDR2 from the germline V gene are SQVTM and ANQGSEA. This CDR3 has 14 amino acids. V was clipped by 7 bases and J by 8 bases, with 21 bases between them. The CDR3 sequence: CSAPGQLREDEQFF. The CDR3 bases are TGCAGCGCTCCTGGACAGCTCCGGGAAGATGAGCAGTTCTTC.

This clone has more than one count but fewer than ten. This chain links TRBV7-3 with TRBJ1-6; 9 bases align to TRBD1. CDR1 and CDR2 from the germline V gene are SGHTA and FQGTGA. The CDR3 has 15 amino acids. V shed 4 bases and J 3 bases; nucleotides not matched to a gene: 1. For the CDR3, the DNA is TGTGCCAGCAGCTCGACAGGGGGCTATAATTCACCCCTCCACTTT. Its translation is CASSSTGGYNSPLHF.

The chain has TRBV7-9 and TRBJ2-7; D may match TRBD1 or TRBD2 (7 bases each). V lost 5 bases, J lost 3 bases, and 17 bases lay in between. The CDR3 consists of 15 residues. CDR1 is SEHNR and CDR2 is FQNEAQ in the germline V gene (reference sequence). The CDR3 nucleotides read TGTGCCAGCAGCGCCAGAACAGGGGAGGGCTACGAGCAGTACTTC. It is translated as CASSARTGEGYEQYF.